The 2 T cell receptor beta chains below all came from one sample that was sequenced in a study of cytomegalovirus exposure and HLA in healthy donors. Both 60 Vbeta primers and 13 Jbeta primers went into the PCR. Generated by immunoSEQ multiplex PCR, the TCRdb table keeps only in-frame clones and is missing some. The sample consists of some 160,000 clones, around three quarters of them appearing once. Input material: PBMCs. All receptors derive from a man aged 40-55 years in good health and CMV-seronegative.

The chain employs TRBV11-1 and TRBJ2-2; no reliable D call. From germline, CDR1 is SGHAT and CDR2 FQDESV (reference sequence). V was pared by 1 base and J by 0 bases, with 6 bases between. The CDR3 is made up of 15 amino acids. The CDR3 region is CASSLDLTNTGELFF. CDR3 bases: TGTGCCAGCAGCTTAGACTTGACGAACACCGGGGAGCTGTTTTTT.

The rearrangement links TRBV29-1 to TRBJ2-1; unclear D gene. From germline, CDR1 is SQVTM and CDR2 ANQGSEA. V lost 1 base and J lost 6, with 7 bases in between. The CDR3 contains 12 residues. The DNA of the CDR3 is TGCAGCGTTGAAGTTGGGCTCAATGAGCAGTTCTTC. Amino acid sequence: CSVEVGLNEQFF.